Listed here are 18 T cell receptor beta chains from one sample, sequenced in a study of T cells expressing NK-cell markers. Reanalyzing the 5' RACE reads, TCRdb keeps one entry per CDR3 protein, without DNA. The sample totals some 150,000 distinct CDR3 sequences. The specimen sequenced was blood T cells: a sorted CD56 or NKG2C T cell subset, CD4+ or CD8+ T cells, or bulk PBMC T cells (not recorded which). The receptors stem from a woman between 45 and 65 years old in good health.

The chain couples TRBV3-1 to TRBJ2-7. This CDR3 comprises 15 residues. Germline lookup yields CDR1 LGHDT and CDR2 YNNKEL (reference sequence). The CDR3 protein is CASSQEDGTPYEQYF.

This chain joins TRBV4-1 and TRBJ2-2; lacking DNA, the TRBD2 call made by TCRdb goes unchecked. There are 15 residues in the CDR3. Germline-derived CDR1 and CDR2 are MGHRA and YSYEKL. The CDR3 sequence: CASSPTSRGTGELFF.

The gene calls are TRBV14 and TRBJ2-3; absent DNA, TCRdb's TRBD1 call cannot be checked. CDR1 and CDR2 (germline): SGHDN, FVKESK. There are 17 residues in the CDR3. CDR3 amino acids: CASSQDLGQGITDTQYF.

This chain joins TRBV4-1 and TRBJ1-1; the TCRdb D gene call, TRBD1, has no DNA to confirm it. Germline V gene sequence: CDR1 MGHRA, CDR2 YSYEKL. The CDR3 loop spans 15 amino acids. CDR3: CASSQGTGENTEAFF.

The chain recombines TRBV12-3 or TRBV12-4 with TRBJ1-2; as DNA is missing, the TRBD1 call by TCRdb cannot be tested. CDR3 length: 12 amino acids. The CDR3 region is CASFVAQDGYTF.

CDR3: CASSLQGDQPQHF. The rearrangement uses TRBV4-1 and TRBJ1-5; TCRdb outputs TRBD1, but without DNA this stays unchecked. The CDR3 contains 13 residues. Germline V gene lookup returns CDR1 MGHRA and CDR2 YSYEKL.

This chain's CDR3 is CASSGTGAGNEAFF. The V and J genes are TRBV5-6 and TRBJ1-1; TCRdb indicates TRBD1, and absent DNA this call remains unverified. Germline CDR1 reads SGHDT; CDR2 reads YYEEEE. The CDR3 extends over 14 amino acids.

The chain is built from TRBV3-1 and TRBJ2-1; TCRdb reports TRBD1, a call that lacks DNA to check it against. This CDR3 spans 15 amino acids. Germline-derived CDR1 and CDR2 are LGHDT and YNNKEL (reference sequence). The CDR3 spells CASSRLSGTYNEQFF.

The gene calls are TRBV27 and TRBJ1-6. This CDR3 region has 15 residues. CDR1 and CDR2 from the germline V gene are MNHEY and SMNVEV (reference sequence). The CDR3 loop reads CASSLSRGWNSPLHF.

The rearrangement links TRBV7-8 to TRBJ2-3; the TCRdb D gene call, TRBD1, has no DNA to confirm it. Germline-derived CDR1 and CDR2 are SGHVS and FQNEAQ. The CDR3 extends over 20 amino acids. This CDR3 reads CASSLYFLGPDGAIPDTQYF.

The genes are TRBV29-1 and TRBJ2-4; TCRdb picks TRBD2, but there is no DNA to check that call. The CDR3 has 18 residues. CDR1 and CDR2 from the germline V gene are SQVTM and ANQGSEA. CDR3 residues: CSVGGGTSGSLAKNIQYF.

The CDR3 sequence: CASTDSDTQYF. The J gene is TRBJ2-3, the V gene TRBV7-3. The length of the CDR3 is 11 residues. Per germline, CDR1 SGHTA and CDR2 FQGTGA.

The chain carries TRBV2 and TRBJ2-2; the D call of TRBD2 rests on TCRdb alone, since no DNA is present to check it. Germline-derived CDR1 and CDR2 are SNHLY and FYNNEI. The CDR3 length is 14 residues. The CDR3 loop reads CASKPGVGPGELFF.

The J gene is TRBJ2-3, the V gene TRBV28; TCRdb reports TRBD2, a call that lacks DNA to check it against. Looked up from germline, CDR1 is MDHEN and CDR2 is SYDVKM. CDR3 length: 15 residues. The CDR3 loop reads CATTPTGGDTDTQYF.

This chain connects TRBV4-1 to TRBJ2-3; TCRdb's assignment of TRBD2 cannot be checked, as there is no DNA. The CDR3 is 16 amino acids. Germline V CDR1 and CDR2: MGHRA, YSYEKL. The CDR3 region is CASSQDPGRVTDTQYF.

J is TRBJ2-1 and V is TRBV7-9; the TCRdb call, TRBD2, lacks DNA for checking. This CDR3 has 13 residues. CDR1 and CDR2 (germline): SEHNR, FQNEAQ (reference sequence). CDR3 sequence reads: CASSPGLVHEQFF. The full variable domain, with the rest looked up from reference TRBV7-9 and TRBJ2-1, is DTGVSQNPRHKITKRGQNVTFRCDPISEHNRLYWYRQTLGQGPEFLTYFQNEAQLEKSRLLSDRFSAERPKGSFSTLEIQRTEQGDSAMYLCASSPGLVHEQFFGPGTRLTVL.

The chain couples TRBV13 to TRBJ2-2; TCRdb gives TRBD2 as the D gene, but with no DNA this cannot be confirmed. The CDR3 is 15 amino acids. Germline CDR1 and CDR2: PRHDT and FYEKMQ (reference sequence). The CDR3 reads CASSSTRGGTGELFF.

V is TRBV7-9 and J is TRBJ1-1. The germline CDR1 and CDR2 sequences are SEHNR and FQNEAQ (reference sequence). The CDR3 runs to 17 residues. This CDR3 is CASKPANSAFSNTEAFF.